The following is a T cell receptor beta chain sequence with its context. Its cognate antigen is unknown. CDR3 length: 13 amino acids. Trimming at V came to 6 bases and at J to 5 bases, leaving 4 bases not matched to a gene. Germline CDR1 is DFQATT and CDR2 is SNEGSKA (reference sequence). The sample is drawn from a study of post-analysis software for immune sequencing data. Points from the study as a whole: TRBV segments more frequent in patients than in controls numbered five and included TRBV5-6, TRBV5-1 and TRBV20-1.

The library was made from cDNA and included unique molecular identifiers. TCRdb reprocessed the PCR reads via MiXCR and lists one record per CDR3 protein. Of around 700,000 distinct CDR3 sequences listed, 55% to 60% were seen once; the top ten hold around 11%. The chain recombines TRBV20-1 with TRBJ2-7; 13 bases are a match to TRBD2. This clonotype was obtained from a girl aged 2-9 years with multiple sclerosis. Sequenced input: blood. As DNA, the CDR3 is TGCAGTGCCGGGACTAGCGGGATCCACGAGCAGTACTTC. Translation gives CSAGTSGIHEQYF.